This note documents a single T cell receptor beta chain sequence. Trimming took 0 bases from V and 0 from J, leaving 7 bases between them. The CDR3 is 15 residues long. Germline CDR1 and CDR2: SGDLS and YYNGEE. TCRdb's copy holds only in-frame clones and misses some; the assay was immunoSEQ multiplex PCR. The repertoire consists of more than 200,000 clones, with 85% to 90% occurring once and the leading ten covering less than 3.5%. This sample is part of a study of blood T cell repertoires in COVID-19. This chain connects TRBV9 to TRBJ1-3; unclear D gene. The specimen sequenced was peripheral blood. The clonotype was recovered from a man aged 30 to 45 with COVID-19, enrolled during active disease. The CDR3 region has the DNA TGTGCCAGCAGCGTAGGGCAGGCCTCTGGAAACACCATATATTTT. As protein: CASSVGQASGNTIYF.